Included here is one T cell receptor beta chain sequence, with context. Its specificity is unknown. This record belongs to a study of T-cell reconstitution after alpha-beta-depleted transplantation in children. Study conclusions and caveats: The main origin of T-cell counts and diversity one year after transplant was newly produced T cells. TCRbeta diversity was high at day 60 in some patients (a result of surviving recipient T cells and thymic progenitors). Expanded graft clones, several hundred of them, were reportedly the source of alpha-beta T cells about two months after transplant.

This sample's TCRbeta library carried unique molecular identifier barcodes. TCRdb independently ran MiXCR on the PCR reads; one entry per CDR3 protein. The sample shows 500,000 to 750,000 distinct CDR3 sequences, approximately 30% of them seen only once. Trimming took off 0 bases at V and 0 bases at J, with 5 bases between the two ends. Germline V CDR1 and CDR2: MNHEY, SVGAGI. This CDR3 is 14 amino acids long. The V and J genes are TRBV6-5 and TRBJ1-1; no reliable D call. The receptor was derived from a boy under three years old with Wiskott-Aldrich syndrome, due to receive a stem cell transplant. The sample consisted of PBMCs, taken before TCRalphabeta/CD19-depleted stem cell transplant. The CDR3 nucleotides read TGTGCCAGCAGTTACTCCGCCATGAACACTGAAGCTTTCTTT. It encodes CASSYSAMNTEAFF.